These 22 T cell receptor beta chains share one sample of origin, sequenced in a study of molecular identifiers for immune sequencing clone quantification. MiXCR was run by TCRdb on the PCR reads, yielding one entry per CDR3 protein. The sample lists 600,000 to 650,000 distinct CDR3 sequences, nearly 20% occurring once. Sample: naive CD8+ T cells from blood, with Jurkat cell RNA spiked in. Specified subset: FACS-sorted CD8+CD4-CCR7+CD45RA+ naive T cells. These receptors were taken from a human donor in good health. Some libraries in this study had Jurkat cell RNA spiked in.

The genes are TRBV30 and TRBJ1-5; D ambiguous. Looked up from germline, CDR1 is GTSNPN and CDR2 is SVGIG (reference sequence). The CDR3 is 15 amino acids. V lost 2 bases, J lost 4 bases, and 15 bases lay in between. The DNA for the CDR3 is TGTGCCTGGAGTTCCGGCGCCGTGTCGAATCAGCCCCAGCATTTT. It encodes CAWSSGAVSNQPQHF.

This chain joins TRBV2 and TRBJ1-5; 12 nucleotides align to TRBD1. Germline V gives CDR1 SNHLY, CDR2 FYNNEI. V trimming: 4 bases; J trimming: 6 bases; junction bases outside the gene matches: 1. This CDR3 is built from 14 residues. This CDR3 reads CASSGGQGAQPQHF. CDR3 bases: TGTGCCAGCAGTGGGGGACAGGGGGCTCAGCCCCAGCATTTT.

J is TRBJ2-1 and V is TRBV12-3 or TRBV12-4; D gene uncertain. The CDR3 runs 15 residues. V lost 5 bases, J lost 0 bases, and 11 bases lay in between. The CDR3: CASSAPATSYNEQFF. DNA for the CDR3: TGTGCCAGCAGTGCACCAGCGACCTCCTACAATGAGCAGTTCTTC.

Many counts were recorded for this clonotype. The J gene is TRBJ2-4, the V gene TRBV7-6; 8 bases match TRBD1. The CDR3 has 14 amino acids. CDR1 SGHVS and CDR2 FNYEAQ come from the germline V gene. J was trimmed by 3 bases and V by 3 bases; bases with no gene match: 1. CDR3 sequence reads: CASSFGQGKNIQYF. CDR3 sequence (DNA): TGTGCCAGCAGCTTTGGACAGGGCAAAAACATTCAGTACTTC.

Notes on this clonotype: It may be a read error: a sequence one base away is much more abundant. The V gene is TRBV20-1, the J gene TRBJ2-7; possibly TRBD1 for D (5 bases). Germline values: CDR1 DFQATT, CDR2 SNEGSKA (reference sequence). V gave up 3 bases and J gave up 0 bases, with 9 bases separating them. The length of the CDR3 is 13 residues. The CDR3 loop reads CSASGRASYEQYF. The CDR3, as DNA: TGCAGTGCTAGTGGCAGGGCCTCCTACGAGCAGTACTTC.

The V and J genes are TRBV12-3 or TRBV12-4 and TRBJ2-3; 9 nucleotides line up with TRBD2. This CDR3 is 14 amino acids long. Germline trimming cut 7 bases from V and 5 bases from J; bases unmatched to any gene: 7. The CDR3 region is CASNLRGGEDTQYF. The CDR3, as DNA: TGTGCCAGCAACTTGCGGGGGGGGGAAGATACGCAGTATTTT.

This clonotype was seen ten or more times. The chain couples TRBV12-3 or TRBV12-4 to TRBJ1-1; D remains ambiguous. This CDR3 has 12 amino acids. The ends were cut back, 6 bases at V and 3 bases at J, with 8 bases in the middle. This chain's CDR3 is CASRWGDTEAFF. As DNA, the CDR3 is TGTGCCAGCAGATGGGGTGACACTGAAGCTTTCTTT.

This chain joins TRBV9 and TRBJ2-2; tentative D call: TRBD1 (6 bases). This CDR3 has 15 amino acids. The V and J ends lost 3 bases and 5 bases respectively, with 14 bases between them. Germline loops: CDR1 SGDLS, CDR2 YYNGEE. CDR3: CASSDNPQGTGELFF. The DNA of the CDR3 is TGTGCCAGCAGCGATAACCCCCAGGGGACCGGGGAGCTGTTTTTT.

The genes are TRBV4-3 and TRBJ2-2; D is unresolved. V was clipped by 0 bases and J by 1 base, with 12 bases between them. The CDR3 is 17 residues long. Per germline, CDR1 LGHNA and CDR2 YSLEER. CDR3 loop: CASSQDRALMNTGELFF. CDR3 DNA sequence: TGCGCCAGCAGCCAAGATAGAGCACTAATGAACACCGGGGAGCTGTTTTTT.

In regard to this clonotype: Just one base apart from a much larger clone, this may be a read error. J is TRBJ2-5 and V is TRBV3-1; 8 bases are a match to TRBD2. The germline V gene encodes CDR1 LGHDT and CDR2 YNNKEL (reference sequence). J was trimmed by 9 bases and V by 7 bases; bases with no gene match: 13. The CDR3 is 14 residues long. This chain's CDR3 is CASTLSGSGKSQYF. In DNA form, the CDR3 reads TGTGCCAGCACCTTAAGCGGGAGTGGAAAGTCCCAGTACTTC.

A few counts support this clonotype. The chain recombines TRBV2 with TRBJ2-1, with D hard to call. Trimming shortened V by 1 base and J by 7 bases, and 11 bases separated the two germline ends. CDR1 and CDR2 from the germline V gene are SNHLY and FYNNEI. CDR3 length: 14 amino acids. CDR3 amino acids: CASSEGGPGNEQFF. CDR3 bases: TGTGCCAGCAGTGAAGGAGGCCCCGGGAATGAGCAGTTCTTC.

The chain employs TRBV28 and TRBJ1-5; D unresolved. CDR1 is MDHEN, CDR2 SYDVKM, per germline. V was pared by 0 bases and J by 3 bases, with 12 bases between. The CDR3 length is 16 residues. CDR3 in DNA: TGTGCCAGCAGTTTATGGACCGGAGACCCCAATCAGCCCCAGCATTTT. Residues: CASSLWTGDPNQPQHF.

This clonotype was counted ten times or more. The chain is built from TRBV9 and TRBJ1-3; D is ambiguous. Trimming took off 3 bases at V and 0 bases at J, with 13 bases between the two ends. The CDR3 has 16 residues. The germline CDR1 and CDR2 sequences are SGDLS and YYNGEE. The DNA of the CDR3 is TGTGCCAGCAGCGATGAGACCTACAGCTCTGGAAACACCATATATTTT. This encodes CASSDETYSSGNTIYF.

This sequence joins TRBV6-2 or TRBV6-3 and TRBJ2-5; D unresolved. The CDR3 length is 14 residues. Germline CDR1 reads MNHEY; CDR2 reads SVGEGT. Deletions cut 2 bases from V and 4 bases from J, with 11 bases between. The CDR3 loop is CASSYQDGGETQYF. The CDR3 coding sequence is TGTGCCAGCAGTTACCAGGACGGTGGAGAGACCCAGTACTTC.

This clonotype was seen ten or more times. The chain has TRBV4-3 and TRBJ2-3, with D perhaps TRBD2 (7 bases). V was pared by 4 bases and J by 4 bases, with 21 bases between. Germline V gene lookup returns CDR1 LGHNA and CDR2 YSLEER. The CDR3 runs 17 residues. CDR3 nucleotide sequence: TGCGCCAGCAGCCCCTTCGGTGGGAGGGGGAGAGCAGATACGCAGTATTTT. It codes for CASSPFGGRGRADTQYF.

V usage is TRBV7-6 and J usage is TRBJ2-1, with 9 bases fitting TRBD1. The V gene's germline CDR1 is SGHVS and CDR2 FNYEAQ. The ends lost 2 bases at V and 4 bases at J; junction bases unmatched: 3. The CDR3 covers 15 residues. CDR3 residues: CASSLNRGPYNEQFF. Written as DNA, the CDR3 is TGTGCCAGCAGCTTAAACAGGGGGCCTTACAATGAGCAGTTCTTC.

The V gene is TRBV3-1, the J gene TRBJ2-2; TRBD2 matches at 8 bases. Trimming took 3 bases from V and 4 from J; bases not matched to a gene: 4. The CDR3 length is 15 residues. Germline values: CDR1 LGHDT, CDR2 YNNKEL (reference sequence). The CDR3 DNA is TGTGCCAGCAGCCAGCCCGGGGGGGTCACCGGGGAGCTGTTTTTT. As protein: CASSQPGGVTGELFF.

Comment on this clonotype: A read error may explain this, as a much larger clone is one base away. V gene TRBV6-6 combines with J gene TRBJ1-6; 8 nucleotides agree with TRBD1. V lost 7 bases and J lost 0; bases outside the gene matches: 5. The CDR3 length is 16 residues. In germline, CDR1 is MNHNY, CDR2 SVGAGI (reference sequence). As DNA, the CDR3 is TGTGCCAGCACCCTGACAGGGGACTCCTATAATTCACCCCTCCACTTT. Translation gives CASTLTGDSYNSPLHF.

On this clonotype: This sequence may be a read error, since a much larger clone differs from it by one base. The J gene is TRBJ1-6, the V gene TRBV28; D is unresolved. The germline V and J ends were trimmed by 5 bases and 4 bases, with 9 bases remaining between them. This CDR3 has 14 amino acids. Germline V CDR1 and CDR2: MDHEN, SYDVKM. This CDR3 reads CASSLDRYNSPLHF. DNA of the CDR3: TGTGCCAGCAGTCTAGACCGGTATAATTCACCCCTCCACTTT.

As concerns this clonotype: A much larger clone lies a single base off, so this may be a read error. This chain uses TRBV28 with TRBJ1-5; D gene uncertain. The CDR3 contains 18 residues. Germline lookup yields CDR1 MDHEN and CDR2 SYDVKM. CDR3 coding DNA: TGTACCAGCAGCCGACTTAAACTTCAGGCCCGGAGCAATCAGCCCCAGCATTTT. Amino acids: CTSSRLKLQARSNQPQHF.

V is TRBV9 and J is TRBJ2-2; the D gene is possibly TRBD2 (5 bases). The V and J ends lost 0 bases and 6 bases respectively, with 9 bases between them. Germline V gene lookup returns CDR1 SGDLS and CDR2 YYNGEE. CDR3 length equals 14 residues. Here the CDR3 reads CASSVGGKAGELFF. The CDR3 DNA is TGTGCCAGCAGCGTAGGAGGGAAGGCCGGGGAGCTGTTTTTT. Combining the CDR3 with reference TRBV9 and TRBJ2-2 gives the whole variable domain DSGVTQTPKHLITATGQRVTLRCSPRSGDLSVYWYQQSLDQGLQFLIQYYNGEERAKGNILERFSAQQFPDLHSELNLSSLELGDSALYFCASSVGGKAGELFFGEGSRLTVL.

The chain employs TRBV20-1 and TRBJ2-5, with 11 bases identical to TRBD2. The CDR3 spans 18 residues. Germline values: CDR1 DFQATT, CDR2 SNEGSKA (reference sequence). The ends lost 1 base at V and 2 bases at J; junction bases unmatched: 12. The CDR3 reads CSARGEASGGSLQETQYF. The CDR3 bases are TGCAGTGCTAGAGGGGAGGCTAGCGGGGGGTCCCTACAAGAGACCCAGTACTTC.